Each of the 9 T cell receptor beta chains below was sequenced from the same sample in a study of blood T cell repertoires in COVID-19. Sequenced by immunoSEQ multiplex PCR; TCRdb stores in-frame clones only, minus some. The table has under 200,000 clones, over 75% seen once. The material sequenced was PBMCs or T cells enriched from blood (not recorded which). The receptors come from a woman aged 18-29 years who had recovered from COVID-19.

This rearrangement joins TRBV28 to TRBJ2-7; no definite D call. Germline values: CDR1 MDHEN, CDR2 SYDVKM. The CDR3 consists of 11 residues. V lost 5 bases and J 0 bases, leaving 2 bases between the germline ends. Here the CDR3 DNA reads TGTGCCAGCAGTCGCTCCTACGAGCAGTACTTC. Translating gives CASSRSYEQYF. Using reference TRBV28 and TRBJ2-7 for the parts outside the CDR3, the full variable domain is DVKVTQSSRYLVKRTGEKVFLECVQDMDHENMFWYRQDPGLGLRLIYFSYDVKMKEKGDIPEGYSVSREKKERFSLILESASTNQTSMYLCASSRSYEQYFGPGTRLTVT.

This clone was seen once. The chain employs TRBV10-1 and TRBJ2-3; TRBD1 aligns across 9 bases. The CDR3 loop spans 16 amino acids. Germline values: CDR1 WNHNN, CDR2 SYGVQD (reference sequence). After removal of 6 bases from V and 1 base from J, the junction contained 8 bases not matched to a gene. The CDR3 reads CASRGCWTGGTDTQYF. The CDR3 DNA reads as TGCGCCAGCAGAGGCTGCTGGACAGGGGGCACAGATACGCAGTATTTT.

This sequence joins TRBV5-6 and TRBJ2-7; 14 bases line up with TRBD2. This CDR3 is 18 amino acids long. J was trimmed by 0 bases and V by 1 base; bases with no gene match: 6. CDR1 is SGHDT, CDR2 YYEEEE, per germline. This CDR3 is CASSLPGLAGVFSYEQYF. The CDR3 DNA sequence: TGTGCCAGCAGCTTGCCGGGACTAGCGGGAGTCTTCTCCTACGAGCAGTACTTC.

The rearrangement links TRBV27 to TRBJ2-1; 9 bases fit TRBD2. The CDR3 totals 16 residues. V dropped 4 bases and J dropped 1; count of bases not matched to a gene: 5. Germline assignment: CDR1 MNHEY and CDR2 SMNVEV (reference sequence). The CDR3 here is CASSSWREGSYNEQFF. CDR3 nucleotides: TGTGCCAGCAGTTCCTGGCGGGAGGGGTCCTACAATGAGCAGTTCTTC.

J is TRBJ2-1 and V is TRBV6-4; a possible D gene is TRBD2 (6 bases). Germline V gene sequence: CDR1 MRHNA, CDR2 SNTAGT. The V and J ends lost 4 bases and 8 bases respectively, with 18 bases between them. The CDR3 is 15 residues long. CDR3 nucleotides: TGTGCCAGCAGTGTAGGGCGGGAATTAATCCATGAGCAGTTCTTC. It encodes CASSVGRELIHEQFF.

V gene TRBV28 combines with J gene TRBJ2-7, with 8 bases matching TRBD2. Germline V gene data show CDR1 as MDHEN and CDR2 as SYDVKM. This CDR3 is built from 14 residues. V dropped 3 bases and J dropped 2; count of bases not matched to a gene: 3. In DNA form, the CDR3 reads TGTGCCAGCAGTTTGCCTAGCGGGCCCTACGAGCAGTACTTC. It is translated as CASSLPSGPYEQYF.

CDR3 sequence: CASSTRRGKITDTQYF. The CDR3 coding sequence is TGTGCCAGCAGTACCAGGAGGGGAAAGATCACAGATACGCAGTATTTT. The chain couples TRBV7-2 to TRBJ2-3; tentatively, D is TRBD2 (6 bases). This CDR3 region has 16 residues. Trimming shortened V by 6 bases and J by 2 bases, and 18 bases separated the two germline ends. Germline assignment: CDR1 SGHTA and CDR2 FQGNSA.

The chain couples TRBV9 to TRBJ1-1, with D uncertain. V shed 0 bases and J shed 6 bases, with 12 bases lying between them. CDR1 SGDLS and CDR2 YYNGEE come from the germline V gene. CDR3 length equals 14 residues. In DNA form, the CDR3 reads TGTGCCAGCAGCGTAGAGGTGGAGGCAGCTGAAGCTTTCTTT. The encoded protein is CASSVEVEAAEAFF.

This clone appeared once. V gene TRBV5-6 combines with J gene TRBJ2-7; 9 bases are a match to TRBD1. Germline lookup yields CDR1 SGHDT and CDR2 YYEEEE. This CDR3 is 15 amino acids long. The trim removed 4 bases at V and 2 bases at J, leaving 7 bases unmatched. The CDR3 sequence is CASSPGTGKTYEQYF. The CDR3 DNA reads TGTGCCAGCAGCCCCGGGACAGGGAAAACCTACGAGCAGTACTTC.